The clone carrying this T cell receptor (beta chain) was detected only a few times. The target antigen is unknown. In germline, CDR1 is KGHDR, CDR2 SFDVKD. The CDR3 contains 15 residues. Losses at the gene ends were 9 bases for V and 8 bases for J; bases not matched to a gene: 12. From 5'RACE with constant-segment primers came TCR alpha and TCR beta cDNA libraries that carried sample barcodes and UMIs. MiXCR, applied by TCRdb to the 5' RACE reads, yields one record per CDR3 protein. Altogether some 270,000 distinct CDR3 sequences are present, 15% being singletons, with the ten largest covering 2.1%. The data derive from a study of T-cell memory formation after mild COVID-19. Study-wide points: Certain responding clones were present in pre-infection memory, suggesting participation of cross-reactive memory.

The sample was PBMCs or a T cell subset sorted from them (not recorded which). The chain is built from TRBV24-1 and TRBJ2-1; 10 nucleotides line up with TRBD2. This TCR was sampled from an adult woman who had mild COVID-19 (a few samples of this study predate the infection). Cell type and time point are not known. This CDR3 is CATAKYSGRAHEQFF. In DNA form, the CDR3 reads TGTGCCACCGCTAAATACAGCGGGAGGGCACATGAGCAGTTCTTC.